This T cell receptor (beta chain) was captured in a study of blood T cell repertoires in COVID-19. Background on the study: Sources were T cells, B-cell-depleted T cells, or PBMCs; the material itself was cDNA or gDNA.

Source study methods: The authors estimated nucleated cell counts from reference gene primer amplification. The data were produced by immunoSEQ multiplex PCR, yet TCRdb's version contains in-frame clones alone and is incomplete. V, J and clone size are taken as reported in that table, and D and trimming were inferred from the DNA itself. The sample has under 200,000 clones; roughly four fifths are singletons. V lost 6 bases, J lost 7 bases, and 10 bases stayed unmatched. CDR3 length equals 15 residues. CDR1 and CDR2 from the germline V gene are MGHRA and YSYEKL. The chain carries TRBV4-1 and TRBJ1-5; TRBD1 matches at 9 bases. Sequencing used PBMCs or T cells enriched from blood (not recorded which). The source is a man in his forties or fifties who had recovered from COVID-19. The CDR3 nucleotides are TGCGCCAGCAGTGAAACCGGGACAGGGAGGCAGCCCCAGCATTTT. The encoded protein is CASSETGTGRQPQHF.